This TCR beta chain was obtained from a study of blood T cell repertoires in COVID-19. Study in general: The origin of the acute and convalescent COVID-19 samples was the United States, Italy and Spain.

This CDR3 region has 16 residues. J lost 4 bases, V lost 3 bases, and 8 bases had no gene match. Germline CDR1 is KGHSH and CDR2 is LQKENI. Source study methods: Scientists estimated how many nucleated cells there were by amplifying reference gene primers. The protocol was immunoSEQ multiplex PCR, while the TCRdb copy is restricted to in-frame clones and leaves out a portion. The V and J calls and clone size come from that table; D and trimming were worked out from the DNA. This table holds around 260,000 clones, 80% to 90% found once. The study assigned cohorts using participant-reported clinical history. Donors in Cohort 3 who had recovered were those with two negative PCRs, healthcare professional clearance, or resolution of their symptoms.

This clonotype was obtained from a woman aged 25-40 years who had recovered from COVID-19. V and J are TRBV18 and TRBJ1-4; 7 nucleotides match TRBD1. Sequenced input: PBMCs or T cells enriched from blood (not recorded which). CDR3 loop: CASSPKTGTVNEKLFF. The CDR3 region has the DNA TGTGCCAGCTCACCGAAGACAGGGACCGTTAATGAAAAACTGTTTTTT. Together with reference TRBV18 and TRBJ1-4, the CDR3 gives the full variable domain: NAGVMQNPRHLVRRRGQEARLRCSPMKGHSHVYWYRQLPEEGLKFMVYLQKENIIDESGMPKERFSAEFPKEGPSILRIQQVVRGDSAAYFCASSPKTGTVNEKLFFGSGTQLSVL.